The 29 T cell receptor beta chains presented below share a single source sample, sequenced in a study of shared clonotypes between healthy human individuals (dated by TCRdb to 2018 to 2021). To prepare the library, the immunoSEQ multiplex PCR assay was applied. In TCRdb, the immuneACCESS table is reduced to in-frame sequences with V and J assigned. These tables do not hold every clone; where another copy was compared, an unresolved V gene accounts for under half, and the others remain unexplained. The sample records about 1 million clones, about 77% of which are singletons. About 1.5% of the sample goes to the ten largest clones. Sequencing was done on a sample of memory CD4+ T cells sorted from blood. The cell subset or site label of this sample denotes: CD45RA-negative fraction. Receptors were obtained from a man younger than 30 in good health.

This CDR3 reads CASSRQGGSTEAFF. The CDR3 DNA is TGTGCCAGCTCAAGACAGGGGGGGAGCACTGAAGCTTTCTTT. The chain joins TRBV18 to TRBJ1-1, with TRBD1 matching 9 bases. The V segment lost 5 bases and the J segment 4 bases; nucleotides outside the gene matches: 5. The germline CDR1 and CDR2 sequences are KGHSH and LQKENI. CDR3 length: 14 amino acids.

This clone was detected only a few times. The chain employs TRBV7-9 and TRBJ1-1; D is uncertain. Germline loops: CDR1 SEHNR, CDR2 FQNEAQ (reference sequence). The CDR3 covers 15 residues. The ends were cut back, 1 base at V and 1 base at J, with 10 bases in the middle. The CDR3 DNA is TGTGCCAGCAGCTTAGACCTCAGCTGGAACACTGAAGCTTTCTTT. It specifies CASSLDLSWNTEAFF.

This chain links TRBV11-2 with TRBJ2-7, with 11 bases that match TRBD1. The trim removed 5 bases at V and 3 bases at J, leaving 6 bases unmatched. The CDR3 length is 15 residues. Germline CDR1 and CDR2: SGHAT and FQNNGV. CDR3 amino acids: CASSPGTGGYYEQYF. The CDR3 nucleotides read TGTGCCAGCAGCCCCGGGACAGGGGGATACTACGAGCAGTACTTC.

This clone was picked up a small number of times. The chain couples TRBV2 to TRBJ2-3, with 7 bases fitting TRBD2. CDR3 length equals 16 residues. The V gene's germline CDR1 is SNHLY and CDR2 FYNNEI. J lost 4 bases, V lost 5 bases, and 12 bases had no gene match. The CDR3 protein is CASSFAPAGKSDTQYF. CDR3 sequence (DNA): TGTGCCAGCAGTTTCGCGCCAGCGGGAAAGTCAGATACGCAGTATTTT.

The chain combines TRBV28 with TRBJ1-6; D uncertain. The ends were cut back, 3 bases at V and 7 bases at J, with 13 bases in the middle. The CDR3 extends over 15 amino acids. In germline, CDR1 is MDHEN, CDR2 SYDVKM. This CDR3 is CASSFNRFGNSPLHF. CDR3 DNA sequence: TGTGCCAGCAGTTTTAATCGATTTGGGAATTCACCCCTCCACTTT. Using reference TRBV28 and TRBJ1-6 for the parts outside the CDR3, the full variable domain is DVKVTQSSRYLVKRTGEKVFLECVQDMDHENMFWYRQDPGLGLRLIYFSYDVKMKEKGDIPEGYSVSREKKERFSLILESASTNQTSMYLCASSFNRFGNSPLHFGNGTRLTVT.

The chain employs TRBV29-1 and TRBJ2-3, with D unclear. This CDR3 region has 10 residues. Germline V gene lookup returns CDR1 SQVTM and CDR2 ANQGSEA. V was trimmed by 8 bases and J by 6 bases, leaving 9 bases between them. CDR3 residues: CSSSTDTQYF. CDR3 sequence (DNA): TGCAGCTCCTCTACGGATACGCAGTATTTT.

V and J are TRBV5-4 and TRBJ2-1; D is undetermined. V lost 1 base, J lost 7 bases, and 9 bases lay in between. CDR1 and CDR2 (germline): SGHNT, YYREEE (reference sequence). The CDR3 is made up of 13 amino acids. The CDR3: CASSLIVGNEQFF. DNA for the CDR3: TGTGCCAGCAGCTTGATCGTCGGGAATGAGCAGTTCTTC.

This clone was counted once. J is TRBJ2-6 and V is TRBV10-3; TRBD1 matches at 9 bases. The trim removed 2 bases at V and 2 bases at J, leaving 4 bases unmatched. This CDR3 has 17 amino acids. Germline CDR1 is ENHRY and CDR2 is SYGVKD. CDR3: CAISEETGGTGANVLTF. In nucleotides, the CDR3 is TGTGCCATCAGTGAGGAGACAGGGGGGACTGGGGCCAACGTCCTGACTTTC.

This rearrangement joins TRBV4-3 to TRBJ2-3; D ambiguous. The V gene lost 0 bases and the J gene lost 1 base, with 14 bases spanning the gap. Looked up from germline, CDR1 is LGHNA and CDR2 is YSLEER. The CDR3 extends over 17 amino acids. The CDR3 DNA reads as TGCGCCAGCAGCCAAGATGTAACCTTACAAGGCACAGATACGCAGTATTTT. It is translated as CASSQDVTLQGTDTQYF.

Points on this clone: Within the sample, other DNA sequences also encode this same CDR3. The V gene is TRBV6-5, the J gene TRBJ2-5; a possible D gene is TRBD2 (6 bases). This CDR3 contains 12 residues. V was cut by 5 bases and J by 3 bases, with 7 bases left in between. Germline V CDR1 and CDR2: MNHEY, SVGAGI. The CDR3 loop is CASSPGEETQYF. The CDR3, as DNA: TGTGCCAGCAGTCCGGGAGAAGAGACCCAGTACTTC.

The chain joins TRBV9 to TRBJ2-3, with D unclear. In germline, CDR1 is SGDLS, CDR2 YYNGEE. The CDR3 consists of 22 residues. Trimming removed 0 bases from V and 2 bases from J, with 31 bases in between. The CDR3 sequence: CASSVAPSVGLSSPSFTDTQYF. CDR3 in DNA: TGTGCCAGCAGCGTAGCCCCTTCAGTGGGCTTGTCATCCCCGTCCTTCACAGATACGCAGTATTTT.

The chain recombines TRBV4-1 with TRBJ1-1, with TRBD1 identical over 8 bases. Losses at the gene ends were 3 bases for V and 11 bases for J; bases not matched to a gene: 5. CDR1 is MGHRA and CDR2 is YSYEKL in the germline V gene. The CDR3 has 12 residues. The CDR3 spells CASSQTGVRAFF. The CDR3 DNA follows: TGCGCCAGCAGCCAGACAGGGGTCCGCGCTTTCTTT.

This clone has a single count. Different DNA sequences within this sample yield the same CDR3. The chain carries TRBV6-5 and TRBJ2-7; 9 bases are shared with TRBD1. The V and J ends lost 0 bases and 3 bases, in that order; junction bases with no gene match: 3. Per the germline V gene, CDR1 is MNHEY and CDR2 is SVGAGI. CDR3 length equals 15 residues. The CDR3 sequence: CASSYSGQGSYEQYF. The DNA for the CDR3 is TGTGCCAGCAGTTACTCGGGACAGGGAAGCTACGAGCAGTACTTC.

This sequence joins TRBV4-3 and TRBJ2-3; a possible D gene is TRBD2 (6 bases). V lost 5 bases, J lost 1 base, and 16 bases lay in between. From germline, CDR1 is LGHNA and CDR2 YSLEER. The CDR3 length is 16 residues. This CDR3 reads CASSASDSLGTDTQYF. As DNA, the CDR3 is TGCGCCAGCAGCGCTAGCGACTCTCTGGGCACAGATACGCAGTATTTT.

This sequence joins TRBV5-1 and TRBJ2-7, with 10 bases fitting TRBD1. There are 16 residues in the CDR3. The junction had 11 bases not matched to a gene; V was cut back by 4 bases and J by 4 bases. The germline V gene encodes CDR1 SGHRS and CDR2 YFSETQ. The chain's CDR3 is CASSSQTPGQGYEQYF. Here the CDR3 DNA reads TGCGCCAGCAGCAGTCAAACCCCGGGACAGGGGTACGAGCAGTACTTC.

For the CDR3, the DNA is TGTGCCAGCAGCCCCAGGATCCCACCAGATACGCAGTATTTT. It yields the protein CASSPRIPPDTQYF. V is TRBV7-9 and J is TRBJ2-3; D is unresolved. The V end was cut by 5 bases, the J end by 4 bases, with 13 bases between. The CDR3 totals 14 residues. From germline, CDR1 is SEHNR and CDR2 FQNEAQ (reference sequence).

V gene TRBV25-1 combines with J gene TRBJ2-7; 7 bases are shared with TRBD2. Germline CDR1 MGHDK, CDR2 SYGVNS. This CDR3 is built from 12 residues. V lost 10 bases, J lost 6 bases, and 9 bases stayed unmatched. The CDR3 sequence: CATNAGGGEQYF. The CDR3 DNA is TGTGCCACCAACGCCGGCGGGGGCGAGCAGTACTTC.

Only one count was recorded for this clone. The CDR3 spells CASSPRDSYSYEQYF. The CDR3 nucleotides are TGTGCCAGCAGCCCCCGGGACTCTTACTCCTACGAGCAGTACTTC. The chain couples TRBV5-6 to TRBJ2-5; TRBD2 is a possible D gene (6 bases). The J call may be incorrect, as the DNA end agrees better with TRBJ2-7. This CDR3 comprises 15 residues. CDR1 is SGHDT and CDR2 is YYEEEE in the germline V gene.

This chain joins TRBV5-1 and TRBJ2-2; either TRBD1 or TRBD2 may supply D (5 bases each). Germline CDR1 SGHRS, CDR2 YFSETQ. Trimming removed 4 bases at V and 0 bases at J, with 16 bases between. This CDR3 is 17 amino acids long. The CDR3 protein is CASSGAPGSPNTGELFF. In DNA, the CDR3 is TGCGCCAGCAGCGGCGCCCCAGGGAGTCCGAACACCGGGGAGCTGTTTTTT. The full variable domain, with the rest looked up from reference TRBV5-1 and TRBJ2-2, is KAGVTQTPRYLIKTRGQQVTLSCSPISGHRSVSWYQQTPGQGLQFLFEYFSETQRNKGNFPGRFSGRQFSNSRSEMNVSTLELGDSALYLCASSGAPGSPNTGELFFGEGSRLTVL.

A note on this clone: Other nucleotide sequences in the sample specify the same CDR3. The chain is built from TRBV7-9 and TRBJ2-1, with D tentatively TRBD2 (6 bases). Trimming stripped 4 bases from V and 4 bases from J, with 11 bases between. Germline V gene data show CDR1 as SEHNR and CDR2 as FQNEAQ (reference sequence). The CDR3 totals 14 residues. The CDR3 protein is CASSSGTSYNEQFF. CDR3 coding DNA: TGTGCCAGCAGCTCCGGGACTTCATACAATGAGCAGTTCTTC.

This clone was detected a few times. This chain uses TRBV11-2 with TRBJ1-5, with a tentative D call TRBD1 (5 bases). V lost 0 bases and J 9 bases, leaving 15 bases between the germline ends. The CDR3 totals 15 residues. From germline, CDR1 is SGHAT and CDR2 FQNNGV. As DNA, the CDR3 is TGTGCCAGCAGCTTAGATAGCGCAGGGAAAGGGCCCCAGCATTTT. Translation: CASSLDSAGKGPQHF.

J is TRBJ2-7 and V is TRBV30; 7 bases map to TRBD2. CDR1 is GTSNPN, CDR2 SVGIG, per germline (reference sequence). Trimming removed 1 base from V and 2 bases from J; junction bases left unmatched: 8. The CDR3 spans 15 residues. Written as DNA, the CDR3 is TGTGCCTGGAGTGCCGGACTAGTTTTGACCTACGAGCAGTACTTC. The encoded protein is CAWSAGLVLTYEQYF.

The chain uses TRBV30 and TRBJ2-7, with 9 bases aligning to TRBD1. V shed 8 bases, J shed 1 base, and the junction held 9 bases outside the gene matches. The germline V gene encodes CDR1 GTSNPN and CDR2 SVGIG (reference sequence). The length of the CDR3 is 14 residues. The CDR3 reads CASDPGQGSYEQYF. CDR3 coding DNA: TGTGCCAGCGATCCGGGACAGGGTTCCTACGAGCAGTACTTC. Using reference TRBV30 and TRBJ2-7 for the parts outside the CDR3, the full variable domain is SQTIHQWPATLVQPVGSPLSLECTVEGTSNPNLYWYRQAAGRGLQLLFYSVGIGQISSEVPQNLSASRPQDRQFILSSKKLLLSDSGFYLCASDPGQGSYEQYFGPGTRLTVT.

V usage is TRBV6-5 and J usage is TRBJ2-7; weak D call: TRBD1 (6 bases). CDR1 and CDR2 (germline): MNHEY, SVGAGI. This CDR3 comprises 13 residues. The germline V and J ends were trimmed by 7 bases and 4 bases, with 14 bases remaining between them. The CDR3 nucleotides are TGTGCCAGCAACAAGAACAGGGATTACGAGCAGTACTTC. The encoded protein is CASNKNRDYEQYF.

The chain joins TRBV30 to TRBJ2-7; TRBD1 aligns across 7 bases. V dropped 4 bases and J dropped 0; count of bases not matched to a gene: 3. CDR3 length equals 13 residues. The V gene's germline CDR1 is GTSNPN and CDR2 SVGIG (reference sequence). The CDR3 nucleotides are TGTGCCTGGACAGAGGGGGCCTCCTACGAGCAGTACTTC. Translating gives CAWTEGASYEQYF.

This clone came up a few times. The chain couples TRBV7-2 to TRBJ2-1; 7 positions agree with TRBD2. Germline CDR1 reads SGHTA; CDR2 reads FQGNSA. CDR3 length equals 15 residues. V was pared by 4 bases and J by 0 bases, with 3 bases of the junction left unmatched. The CDR3 DNA sequence: TGTGCCAGCAGCTCCGGGGGGAGCTCCTACAATGAGCAGTTCTTC. Its translation is CASSSGGSSYNEQFF. Full variable domain (outside the CDR3, taken from reference TRBV7-2 and TRBJ2-1): GAGVSQSPSNKVTEKGKDVELRCDPISGHTALYWYRQSLGQGLEFLIYFQGNSAPDKSGLPSDRFSAERTGGSVSTLTIQRTQQEDSAVYLCASSSGGSSYNEQFFGPGTRLTVL.

The J gene is TRBJ1-2, the V gene TRBV28; TRBD1 agrees at 9 bases. J lost 8 bases, V lost 4 bases, and 8 bases had no gene match. This CDR3 comprises 14 residues. CDR1 and CDR2 from the germline V gene are MDHEN and SYDVKM. The CDR3 sequence is CASSWTGVQRGYTF. CDR3 bases: TGTGCCAGCAGTTGGACAGGGGTGCAGAGGGGCTACACCTTC.

The V call is TRBV9, the J call TRBJ2-2; 7 bases align to TRBD1. This CDR3 contains 14 residues. CDR1 is SGDLS, CDR2 YYNGEE, per germline. Trimming cost V 0 bases and J 8 bases; bases outside gene matches: 4. In nucleotides, the CDR3 is TGTGCCAGCAGCGTAGTCCCAGGGGGAGGGGAGCTGTTTTTT. It yields the protein CASSVVPGGGELFF.

The genes are TRBV30 and TRBJ1-6, with a possible D match to TRBD1 (6 bases). Trimming cost V 5 bases and J 5 bases, with 13 bases left between them. In germline, CDR1 is GTSNPN, CDR2 SVGIG (reference sequence). The CDR3 covers 14 residues. The CDR3: CAWDSGAHNSPLHF. In nucleotides, the CDR3 is TGTGCCTGGGACTCAGGGGCCCATAATTCACCCCTCCACTTT.